This T cell receptor beta chain was identified in a study of blood T cells in healthy people across ages. Study observations and caveats: The diversity estimates, figures obtained from one million T cells, were considered underestimates.

Isolation of PBMCs gave at least 6.5 million cells per sample. Through a sample-barcoded 5' primer and a J-beta primer mix, a second PCR was run for about 6 to 12 cycles. TCRdb itself ran the 5' RACE reads through MiXCR, one entry per CDR3 protein. The sample has around 870,000 distinct CDR3 sequences, 29% seen once. Notes on this clonotype: Its specificity is unknown.

CDR1 DFQATT and CDR2 SNEGSKA come from the germline V gene (reference sequence). There are 16 residues in the CDR3. Trimming took 1 base from V and 7 from J; bases not matched to a gene: 11. This chain connects TRBV20-1 to TRBJ2-1, with TRBD2 matching 9 bases. This TCR was recovered from a woman older than 75 in good health. The sequencing sample was made of blood. In DNA, the CDR3 is TGCAGTGCTAGAGTTAGCGGGGGCCCCCTTGTAAATGAGCAGTTCTTC. Translating it yields CSARVSGGPLVNEQFF.